Shown below are 28 T cell receptor beta chains from a single sample sequenced in a study of T cell repertoires in cytomegalovirus infection. These receptors are not linked to any known antigen. Using its own MiXCR run on the reads, TCRdb lists one record per CDR3 protein. The sample has about a million distinct CDR3 sequences; approximately 31% are singletons. The sample was cultured CD8+ T cells from PBMCs, taken from culture after CMV antigen stimulation. All receptors come from a human donor in good health (CMV status not recorded). Some clones in this sample may be carry-over from other donors' samples.

J is TRBJ2-3 and V is TRBV7-3; D is tentatively TRBD1 or TRBD2 (5 bases each). CDR1 is SGHTA and CDR2 is FQGTGA in the germline V gene. The CDR3 spans 17 residues. V lost 0 bases, J lost 6 bases, and 19 bases lay in between. CDR3 region: CASSLTGGEWLTDTQYF. CDR3 in DNA: TGTGCCAGCAGCTTAACTGGGGGAGAATGGCTTACGGATACGCAGTATTTT.

The chain combines TRBV2 with TRBJ2-7; D is perhaps TRBD1 (6 bases). This CDR3 has 14 residues. Germline V gene lookup returns CDR1 SNHLY and CDR2 FYNNEI. Deletions cut 1 base from V and 3 bases from J, with 10 bases between. The CDR3 DNA is TGTGCCAGCAGTGAAGATTTCAGGGGCTACGAGCAGTACTTC. Its protein product is CASSEDFRGYEQYF.

The chain is built from TRBV7-9 and TRBJ1-2; weak D call: TRBD1 (6 bases). CDR3 length equals 13 residues. The V end lost 5 bases, the J end lost 4 bases, and 11 bases lay between the germline ends. Germline CDR1 SEHNR, CDR2 FQNEAQ (reference sequence). The CDR3 nucleotides read TGTGCCAGCAGCCGCGGGACACTCTATGGCTACACCTTC. It translates to CASSRGTLYGYTF.

Ten or more counts support this clonotype. J is TRBJ2-1 and V is TRBV7-8; 10 positions match TRBD1. Germline V gene data show CDR1 as SGHVS and CDR2 as FQNEAQ. Trimming took 2 bases from V and 4 from J; bases not matched to a gene: 8. The CDR3 runs to 17 residues. The CDR3 DNA follows: TGTGCCAGCAGCTTAAATCCGGGACAGGGGCCTTACAATGAGCAGTTCTTC. It codes for CASSLNPGQGPYNEQFF.

This clonotype came up a few times. This chain uses TRBV28 with TRBJ2-1; D gene ambiguous. This CDR3 spans 13 amino acids. Germline values: CDR1 MDHEN, CDR2 SYDVKM. Trimming removed 7 bases from V and 8 bases from J, with 15 bases in between. CDR3: CASTSSFRDEQFF. The DNA for the CDR3 is TGTGCCAGCACTTCTTCCTTCCGGGATGAGCAGTTCTTC.

This clonotype was detected only a few times. The CDR3 reads CASTDDGGAPGELFF. CDR3 sequence (DNA): TGTGCCAGCACTGACGACGGGGGGGCCCCCGGGGAGCTGTTTTTT. The chain is built from TRBV27 and TRBJ2-2, with 8 nucleotides matching TRBD2. The CDR3 covers 15 residues. In germline, CDR1 is MNHEY, CDR2 SMNVEV (reference sequence). Trimming at V came to 7 bases and at J to 6 bases, leaving 10 bases not matched to a gene.

This clonotype was seen at least ten times. The chain joins TRBV7-8 to TRBJ1-4; no clear D gene. Germline V CDR1 and CDR2: SGHVS, FQNEAQ. Trimming pared 1 base from V and 5 bases from J, leaving 17 bases between. The CDR3 length is 17 residues. The CDR3 nucleotides read TGTGCCAGCAGCTTAGTTGGGAGACCGATCTTAAATGAAAAACTGTTTTTT. This gives the protein CASSLVGRPILNEKLFF.

V is TRBV9 and J is TRBJ2-1; TRBD1 is a possible D gene (5 bases). Germline V gives CDR1 SGDLS, CDR2 YYNGEE. Trimming pared 0 bases from V and 9 bases from J, leaving 19 bases between. CDR3 size: 16 residues. CDR3 in DNA: TGTGCCAGCAGCGTAGCTGGGGCGGCATCCGGGCCTGAGCAGTTCTTC. Its translation: CASSVAGAASGPEQFF.

This chain uses TRBV20-1 with TRBJ2-1; 7 bases line up with TRBD2. The CDR3 is made up of 15 amino acids. Germline trimming cut 0 bases from V and 7 bases from J; bases unmatched to any gene: 9. Germline-derived CDR1 and CDR2 are DFQATT and SNEGSKA (reference sequence). This chain's CDR3 is CSARDRAGGENEQFF. The CDR3 DNA reads TGCAGTGCTAGAGATCGTGCTGGGGGGGAGAATGAGCAGTTCTTC.

In its sample, this clonotype was seen many times. The chain couples TRBV7-2 to TRBJ1-4; 8 positions match TRBD1. The CDR3 is 14 residues long. In germline, CDR1 is SGHTA, CDR2 FQGNSA. The junction had 6 bases not matched to a gene; V was cut back by 5 bases and J by 7 bases. CDR3 protein: CASSLRGLGEKLFF. The CDR3 region has the DNA TGTGCCAGCAGCCTCAGGGGGCTAGGTGAAAAACTGTTTTTT.

This clonotype was observed a few times. The rearrangement links TRBV6-6 to TRBJ1-3, with a weak D call TRBD1 (6 bases). This CDR3 contains 13 residues. The germline V and J ends were trimmed by 10 bases and 5 bases, with 15 bases remaining between them. Looked up from germline, CDR1 is MNHNY and CDR2 is SVGAGI (reference sequence). The CDR3 spells CATYGTPRNTIYF. CDR3 bases: TGTGCCACCTACGGGACACCTCGAAACACCATATATTTT.

The CDR3 DNA follows: TGTGCCAGCAGAATCTTAACCGACTCGAGCTCCTACGAGCAGTACTTC. It specifies CASRILTDSSSYEQYF. The rearrangement joins TRBV6-2 or TRBV6-3 to TRBJ2-7; D ambiguous. CDR3 size: 16 residues. V was shortened by 6 bases and J by 0 bases, with 18 bases between the two germline ends. The V gene's germline CDR1 is MNHEY and CDR2 SVGEGT.

To note about this clonotype: Sequence at one end of the junction differs from germline and may be a read error. The chain has TRBV12-3 or TRBV12-4 and TRBJ1-5; D is unresolved. The CDR3 length is 14 residues. The CDR3 here is CASSLGPSNQPQQF. The CDR3 nucleotides are TGTGCCAGCAGTTTAGGACCCAGCAATCAGCCCCAGCAATTT.

As concerns this clonotype: At one boundary the junction diverges from the germline segment, which might be a read error. The V gene is TRBV7-9, the J gene TRBJ2-4; the match to TRBD1 covers 8 bases. Germline V gives CDR1 SEHNR, CDR2 FQNEAQ (reference sequence). The CDR3 runs 12 residues. CDR3 in amino acids: CASSLGSRDRHF. The CDR3, as DNA: TGTGCCAGCAGCTTAGGCTCCCGGGACAGGCACTTC.

This sequence joins TRBV18 and TRBJ1-5, with 10 nucleotides matching TRBD1. Germline CDR1 KGHSH, CDR2 LQKENI. The CDR3 sequence is 18 residues long. V gave up 3 bases and J gave up 2 bases; unmatched junction bases: 10. The CDR3 DNA reads as TGTGCCAGCTCACCCGACCAGGGGACAGGGGCCCGCAATCAGCCCCAGCATTTT. It codes for CASSPDQGTGARNQPQHF. The full variable domain, rest sourced from reference TRBV18 and TRBJ1-5, is NAGVMQNPRHLVRRRGQEARLRCSPMKGHSHVYWYRQLPEEGLKFMVYLQKENIIDESGMPKERFSAEFPKEGPSILRIQQVVRGDSAAYFCASSPDQGTGARNQPQHFGDGTRLSIL.

This clonotype was picked up many times. The rearrangement links TRBV14 to TRBJ1-2; D gene uncertain. CDR3 length: 15 residues. Trimming took 3 bases from V and 4 from J, leaving 15 bases between them. CDR1 is SGHDN, CDR2 FVKESK, per germline. The CDR3 sequence is CASSHLDRVGYGYTF. CDR3 bases: TGTGCCAGCAGCCACTTGGATCGGGTTGGCTATGGCTACACCTTC.

The rearrangement joins TRBV6-1 to TRBJ1-1, with D possibly TRBD1 on 5 matching bases. Germline-derived CDR1 and CDR2 are MNHNS and SASEGT. The V gene lost 10 bases and the J gene lost 5 bases, with 23 bases spanning the gap. CDR3 size: 15 residues. CDR3 amino acids: CATGGAGFEGTEAFF. The CDR3 bases are TGTGCCACAGGTGGGGCGGGTTTTGAGGGAACTGAAGCTTTCTTT.

This clonotype was seen a few times. The gene calls are TRBV7-9 and TRBJ1-2, with D possibly matching TRBD1 (5 bases). The CDR3 is 14 residues long. The V end lost 5 bases, the J end lost 7 bases, and 17 bases lay between the germline ends. CDR1 is SEHNR, CDR2 FQNEAQ, per germline (reference sequence). Here the CDR3 reads CASSPLGALVGYTF. The CDR3 DNA reads TGTGCCAGCAGCCCTTTAGGGGCGTTAGTTGGCTACACCTTC. Complete variable domain (other parts from reference TRBV7-9 and TRBJ1-2): DTGVSQNPRHKITKRGQNVTFRCDPISEHNRLYWYRQTLGQGPEFLTYFQNEAQLEKSRLLSDRFSAERPKGSFSTLEIQRTEQGDSAMYLCASSPLGALVGYTFGSGTRLTVV.

This rearrangement joins TRBV7-8 to TRBJ2-7, with TRBD1 matching over 7 bases. Trimming removed 5 bases from V and 3 bases from J; junction bases left unmatched: 4. CDR1 SGHVS and CDR2 FQNEAQ come from the germline V gene. The CDR3 loop spans 13 amino acids. The CDR3 loop is CASSPGQNYEQYF. CDR3 DNA sequence: TGTGCCAGCAGCCCGGGACAGAACTACGAGCAGTACTTC. The whole variable domain, remainder taken from reference TRBV7-8 and TRBJ2-7, is GAGVSQSPRYKVAKRGQDVALRCDPISGHVSLFWYQQALGQGPEFLTYFQNEAQLDKSGLPSDRFFAERPEGSVSTLKIQRTQQEDSAVYLCASSPGQNYEQYFGPGTRLTVT.

The chain employs TRBV5-4 and TRBJ1-3; D is unclear. Germline CDR1 SGHNT, CDR2 YYREEE (reference sequence). The CDR3 length is 16 residues. V lost 0 bases and J lost 10, with 20 bases in between. The CDR3 nucleotides are TGTGCCAGCAGCTTGGTTGGAACACCCTTTGGGGAGACCATATATTTT. This gives the protein CASSLVGTPFGETIYF.

The chain joins TRBV9 to TRBJ2-3; 8 bases align to TRBD1. The CDR3 spans 15 residues. Trimming removed 3 bases from V and 0 bases from J; junction bases left unmatched: 3. Germline values: CDR1 SGDLS, CDR2 YYNGEE. CDR3 DNA sequence: TGTGCCAGCAGCGGTCGACAGGGGAGCACAGATACGCAGTATTTT. Residues: CASSGRQGSTDTQYF.

This clonotype turned up a few times. The CDR3 DNA follows: TGTGCCAGCAACCAAAATGGGGACACTGAAGCTTTCTTT. Residues: CASNQNGDTEAFF. V is TRBV12-3 or TRBV12-4 and J is TRBJ1-1; D is ambiguous. The CDR3 has 13 residues. Trimming took off 7 bases at V and 3 bases at J, with 12 bases between the two ends.

The genes are TRBV29-1 and TRBJ2-7; the D gene is possibly TRBD1 (5 bases). The CDR3 length is 13 residues. Deletions cut 4 bases from V and 1 base from J, with 11 bases between. In germline, CDR1 is SQVTM, CDR2 ANQGSEA. CDR3 sequence: CSVVVRASYEQYV. The CDR3, as DNA: TGCAGCGTTGTAGTCAGGGCTTCCTACGAGCAGTACGTC.

The chain recombines TRBV28 with TRBJ2-1; tentatively, D is TRBD1 (7 bases). Germline CDR1 reads MDHEN; CDR2 reads SYDVKM. V lost 7 bases, J lost 4 bases, and 14 bases lay in between. The CDR3 totals 14 residues. The chain's CDR3 is CASNLRGAYNEQFF. The CDR3, as DNA: TGTGCCAGCAACCTCAGGGGGGCTTACAATGAGCAGTTCTTC.

The genes are TRBV6-5 and TRBJ1-6; weak D call: TRBD1 (6 bases). CDR3 length: 14 amino acids. V shed 5 bases and J shed 6 bases, with 11 bases lying between them. From germline, CDR1 is MNHEY and CDR2 SVGAGI. CDR3 amino acids: CASSTGLPNSPLHF. The CDR3 coding sequence is TGTGCCAGCAGTACAGGGTTGCCTAATTCACCCCTCCACTTT.

This clonotype was seen a handful of times. The chain joins TRBV6-2 or TRBV6-3 to TRBJ2-7; 8 positions match TRBD2. From germline, CDR1 is MNHEY and CDR2 SVGEGT. The CDR3 is 14 amino acids. With V trimmed by 3 bases and J by 2 bases, 3 bases remained unmatched. CDR3 loop: CASSYAGRAYEQYV. CDR3 nucleotides: TGTGCCAGCAGTTATGCCGGGAGGGCCTACGAGCAGTACGTC.

This clonotype was found a few times. The V and J genes are TRBV12-3 or TRBV12-4 and TRBJ1-5; 9 bases match TRBD1. CDR3 size: 13 residues. V lost 8 bases and J lost 5; bases outside the gene matches: 4. The CDR3 DNA reads TGTGCCAGCCGGGGACAGGGCGATCAGCCCCAGCATTTT. Translating gives CASRGQGDQPQHF.

This clonotype was observed a few times. The gene calls are TRBV6-5 and TRBJ1-6; D may be TRBD1 (5 bases). CDR1 MNHEY and CDR2 SVGAGI come from the germline V gene. The CDR3 is 13 amino acids. The V end was cut by 2 bases, the J end by 12 bases, with 11 bases between. The CDR3 DNA follows: TGTGCCAGCAGTTACAGGGGACTTGGACCCCTCCACTTT. The encoded protein is CASSYRGLGPLHF.